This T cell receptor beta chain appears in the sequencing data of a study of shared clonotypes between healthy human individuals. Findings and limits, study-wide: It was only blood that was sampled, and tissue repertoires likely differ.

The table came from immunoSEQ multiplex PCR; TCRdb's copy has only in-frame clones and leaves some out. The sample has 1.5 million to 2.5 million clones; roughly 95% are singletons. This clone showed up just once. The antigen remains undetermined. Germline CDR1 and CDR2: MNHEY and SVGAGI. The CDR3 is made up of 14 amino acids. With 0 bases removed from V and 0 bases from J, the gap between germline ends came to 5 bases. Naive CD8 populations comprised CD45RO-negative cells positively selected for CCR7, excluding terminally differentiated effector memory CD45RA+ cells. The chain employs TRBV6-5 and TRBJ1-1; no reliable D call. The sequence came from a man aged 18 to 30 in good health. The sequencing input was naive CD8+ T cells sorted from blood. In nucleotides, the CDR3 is TGTGCCAGCAGTTACTCGAAAATGAACACTGAAGCTTTCTTT. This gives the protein CASSYSKMNTEAFF.